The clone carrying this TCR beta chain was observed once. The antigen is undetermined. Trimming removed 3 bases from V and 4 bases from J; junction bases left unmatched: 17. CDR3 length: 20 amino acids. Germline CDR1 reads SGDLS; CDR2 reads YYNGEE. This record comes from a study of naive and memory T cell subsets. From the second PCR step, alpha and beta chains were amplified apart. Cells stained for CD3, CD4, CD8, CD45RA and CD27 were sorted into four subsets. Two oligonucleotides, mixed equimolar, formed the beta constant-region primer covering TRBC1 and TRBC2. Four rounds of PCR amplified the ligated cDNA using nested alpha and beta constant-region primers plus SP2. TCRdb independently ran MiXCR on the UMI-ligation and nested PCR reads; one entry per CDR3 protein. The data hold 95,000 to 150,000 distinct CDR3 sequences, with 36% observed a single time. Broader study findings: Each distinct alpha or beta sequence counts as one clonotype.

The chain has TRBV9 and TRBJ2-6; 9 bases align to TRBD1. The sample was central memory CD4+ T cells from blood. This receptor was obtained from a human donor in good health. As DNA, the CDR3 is TGTGCCAGCAGCGCCGGGACAGGGTCTTATTCTGTGTCAGGGGCCAACGTCCTGACTTTC. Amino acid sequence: CASSAGTGSYSVSGANVLTF. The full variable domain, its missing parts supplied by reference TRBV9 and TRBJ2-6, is DSGVTQTPKHLITATGQRVTLRCSPRSGDLSVYWYQQSLDQGLQFLIQYYNGEERAKGNILERFSAQQFPDLHSELNLSSLELGDSALYFCASSAGTGSYSVSGANVLTFGAGSRLTVL.